The present entry profiles one T cell receptor beta chain with its context. Trimming at V came to 4 bases and at J to 6 bases, leaving 13 bases not matched to a gene. This CDR3 has 16 residues. Germline assignment: CDR1 SGHNT and CDR2 YYREEE (reference sequence). The data originate from a study of control samples from healthy donors and cancer patients. The protocol was immunoSEQ multiplex PCR, while the TCRdb copy is restricted to in-frame clones and leaves out a portion. Of 170,000 or so clones in the sample, roughly 91% were seen once. The receptor's source is a man younger than 30 in good health. The chain uses TRBV5-4 and TRBJ2-1; 7 positions match TRBD2. The sequenced sample consisted of blood. For the CDR3, the DNA is TGTGCCAGCAGCCCGGATGGACCGGCGGGGGTCAATGAGCAGTTCTTC. It translates to CASSPDGPAGVNEQFF.